This TCR beta chain came from a study of human T cells and chemical hapten exposure. Study context: Minor volume differences among pooled libraries chiefly drove per-sample TCR yield variation.

The time point was: pre-sensitization, week 0. Treatment indicated: therapeutic diphenylcyclopropenone sensitization with weekly scalp DPC. This clonotype showed up just a few times. Its antigen is undetermined. TCRdb reprocessed the RACE reads with MiXCR, giving one entry per CDR3 protein. The sample carries approximately 79,000 distinct CDR3 sequences, 8.5% recorded once. This CDR3 contains 18 residues. CDR1 SQVTM and CDR2 ANQGSEA come from the germline V gene. The V gene end was trimmed by 3 bases and the J gene end by 0 bases; junction bases not matched to a gene: 10. Broader study findings: TCRs exceeding a frequency of 1 in 1000 stayed unchanged under DPC sensitization. Against controls, expanded TCRs gave rise to significantly more large CDR3 similarity clusters.

The starting material was whole blood, obtained in connection with sensitization to the hapten diphenylcyclopropenone (DPC). This clonotype originated in a man aged 40-55 years with alopecia areata. Some clones in this sample may be carry-over from other donors' samples. The rearrangement links TRBV29-1 to TRBJ2-3; 12 nucleotides align to TRBD2. For the CDR3, the DNA is TGCAGCGTTGAGCTTGCGCGCGGACTAGCGGGAAGCACAGATACGCAGTATTTT. Translated: CSVELARGLAGSTDTQYF.